This T cell receptor (beta chain) came from a study of siplizumab effects on memory and regulatory T cells. Roughly 100,000 TCR templates per sample were assayed. Using immunoSEQ multiplex PCR, the repertoire was profiled, and TCRdb retains in-frame clones only, with some absent. The table has about 56,000 clones, over 95% seen once. Trimming cost V 8 bases and J 2 bases; bases outside gene matches: 11. The CDR3 runs to 15 residues. The V gene's germline CDR1 is SGHTA and CDR2 FQGNSA. The sequence derives from a human donor in good health. The source material was naive CD8+ T cells sorted from blood. This chain joins TRBV7-2 and TRBJ2-7; 8 positions agree with TRBD2. CDR3 in amino acids: CASREYSGATYEQYF. The CDR3 DNA sequence: TGTGCCAGCCGCGAGTATAGCGGGGCTACCTACGAGCAGTACTTC.